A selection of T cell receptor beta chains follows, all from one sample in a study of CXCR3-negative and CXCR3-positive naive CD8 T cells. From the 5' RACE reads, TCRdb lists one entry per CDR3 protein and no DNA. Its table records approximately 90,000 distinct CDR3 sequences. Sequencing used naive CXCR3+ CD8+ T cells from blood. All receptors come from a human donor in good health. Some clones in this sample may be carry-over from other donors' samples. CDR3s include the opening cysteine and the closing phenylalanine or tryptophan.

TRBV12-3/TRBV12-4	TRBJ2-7	CASSRFGQVSYEQYF
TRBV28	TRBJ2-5	CASSLGSGWQETQYF
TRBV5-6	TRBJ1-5	CASSLWGARQPQHF
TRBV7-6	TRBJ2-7	CASSSRQGSTYEQYF
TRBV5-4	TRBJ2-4	CASSPNGTSQYF
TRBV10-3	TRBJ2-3	CAMGGGPDTQYF
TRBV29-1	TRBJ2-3	CSVESKEREGPDTQYF
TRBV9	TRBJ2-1	CASSGGDFYNEQFF
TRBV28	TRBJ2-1	CASRLAGKNNEQFF
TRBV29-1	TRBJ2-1	CSVEDLDTNEQFF
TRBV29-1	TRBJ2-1	CSVEGLAGDNEQFF
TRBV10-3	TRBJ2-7	CAISSPDSGATYEQYF
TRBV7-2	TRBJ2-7	CASSDSIGEGGYEQYF
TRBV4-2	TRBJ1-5	CASSQADRGDNQPQHF
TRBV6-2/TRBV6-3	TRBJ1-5	CATERDPENQPQHF
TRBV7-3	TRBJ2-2	CASSLNGGRSPGELFF
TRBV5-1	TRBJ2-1	CASSPYGQSSYNEQFF
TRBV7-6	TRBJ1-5	CASSLAEGVGNQPQHF
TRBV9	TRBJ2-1	CASSAGGGLFPPRDEQFF